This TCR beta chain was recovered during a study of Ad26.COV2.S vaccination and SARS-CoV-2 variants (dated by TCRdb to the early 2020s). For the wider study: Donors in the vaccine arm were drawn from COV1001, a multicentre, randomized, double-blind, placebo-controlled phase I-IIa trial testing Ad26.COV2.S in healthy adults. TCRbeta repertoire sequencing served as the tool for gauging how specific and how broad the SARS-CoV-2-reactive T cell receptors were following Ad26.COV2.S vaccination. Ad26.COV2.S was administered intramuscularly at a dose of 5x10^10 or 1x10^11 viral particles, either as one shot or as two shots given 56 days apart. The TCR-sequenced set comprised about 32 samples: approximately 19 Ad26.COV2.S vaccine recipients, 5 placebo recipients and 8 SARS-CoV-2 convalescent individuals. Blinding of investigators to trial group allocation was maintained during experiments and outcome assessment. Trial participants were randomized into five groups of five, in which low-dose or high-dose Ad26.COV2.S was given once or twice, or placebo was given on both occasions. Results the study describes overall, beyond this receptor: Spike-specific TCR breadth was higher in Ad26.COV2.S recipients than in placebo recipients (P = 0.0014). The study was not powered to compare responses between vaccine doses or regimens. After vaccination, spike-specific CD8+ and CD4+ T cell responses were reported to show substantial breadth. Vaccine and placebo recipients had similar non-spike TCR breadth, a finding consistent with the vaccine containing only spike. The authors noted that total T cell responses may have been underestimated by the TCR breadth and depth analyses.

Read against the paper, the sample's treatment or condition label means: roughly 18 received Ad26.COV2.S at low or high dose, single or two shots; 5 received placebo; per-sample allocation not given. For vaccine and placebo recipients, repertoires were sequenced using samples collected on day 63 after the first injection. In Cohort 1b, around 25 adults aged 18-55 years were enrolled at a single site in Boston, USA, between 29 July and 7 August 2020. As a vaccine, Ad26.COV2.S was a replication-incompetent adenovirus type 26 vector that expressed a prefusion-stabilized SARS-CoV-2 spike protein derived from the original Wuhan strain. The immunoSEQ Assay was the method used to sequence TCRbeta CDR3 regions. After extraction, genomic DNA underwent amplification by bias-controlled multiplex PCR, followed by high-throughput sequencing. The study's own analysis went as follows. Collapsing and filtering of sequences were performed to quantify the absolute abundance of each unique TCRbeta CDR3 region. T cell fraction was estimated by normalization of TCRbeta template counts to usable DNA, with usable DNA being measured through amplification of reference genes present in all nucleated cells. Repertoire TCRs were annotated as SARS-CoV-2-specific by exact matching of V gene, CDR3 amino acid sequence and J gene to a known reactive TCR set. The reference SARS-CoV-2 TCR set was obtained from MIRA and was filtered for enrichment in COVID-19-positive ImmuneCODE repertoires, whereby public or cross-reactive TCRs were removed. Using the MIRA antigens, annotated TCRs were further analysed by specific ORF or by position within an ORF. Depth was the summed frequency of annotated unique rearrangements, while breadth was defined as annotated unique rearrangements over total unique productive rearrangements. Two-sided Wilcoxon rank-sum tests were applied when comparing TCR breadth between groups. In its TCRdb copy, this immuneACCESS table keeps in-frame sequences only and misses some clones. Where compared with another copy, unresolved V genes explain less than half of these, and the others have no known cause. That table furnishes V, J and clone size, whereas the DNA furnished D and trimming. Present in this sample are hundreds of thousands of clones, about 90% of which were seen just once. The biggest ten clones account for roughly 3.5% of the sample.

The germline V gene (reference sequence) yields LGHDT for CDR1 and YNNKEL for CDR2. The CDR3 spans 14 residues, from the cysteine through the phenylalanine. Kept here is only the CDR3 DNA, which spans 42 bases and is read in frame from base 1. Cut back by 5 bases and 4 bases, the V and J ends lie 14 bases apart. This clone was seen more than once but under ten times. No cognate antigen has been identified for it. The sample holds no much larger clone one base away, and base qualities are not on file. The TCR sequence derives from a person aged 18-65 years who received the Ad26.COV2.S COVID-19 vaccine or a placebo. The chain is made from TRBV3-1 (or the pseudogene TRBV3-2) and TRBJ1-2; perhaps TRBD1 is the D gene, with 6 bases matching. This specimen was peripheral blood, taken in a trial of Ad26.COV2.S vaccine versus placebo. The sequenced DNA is TGTGCCAGCAGCTCTCGACAGGCCCTCTATGGCTACACCTTC. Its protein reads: CASSSRQALYGYTF.